This TCR beta chain comes out of a study of read filtering for tumor transcriptome and immune sequencing. Study in general: Fewer than ten patients were R-ISS I, around 15 were R-ISS II, more than five were R-ISS III.

About this clonotype: Its antigen remains unidentified. It differs at one base from a far larger clone, so likely a read error.

From about 0.4 ug of RNA, a library with molecular barcoded alpha/delta and beta/gamma adaptors was made. TCRdb re-called the reads through MiXCR, storing one row per CDR3 protein. The table lists 100,000 to 150,000 distinct CDR3 sequences, approximately 13% of them singletons. Findings and limits, study-wide: This fraction held mixed bone marrow immune cells after CD138-negative sorting.

This sequence originates from a donor aged 40 or older with multiple myeloma. Sequenced: a population of CD138-negative cells sorted from bone marrow.

The CDR3 DNA reads as TGTGCCAGCAGCCTCGCGATAGGGGAATCCTACAATGAGCAGTTCTTC. Encoded protein: CASSLAIGESYNEQFF. This sequence joins TRBV11-2 and TRBJ2-1; D possibly corresponds to TRBD1 (5 bases). The CDR3 loop spans 16 amino acids. Germline V gene sequence: CDR1 SGHAT, CDR2 FQNNGV. Between the trimmed V and J ends, which lost 5 bases and 1 base, there was a span of 15 bases.